This TCR beta chain was sequenced during a study of T cells after yellow fever vaccination. Trimming stripped 6 bases from V and 5 bases from J, with 10 bases between. The CDR3 length is 13 residues. This clonotype was picked up a small number of times. Antigen: not known. 5'RACE template switching added a universal primer site and UMIs to TCR cDNA. TCRdb processed the 5' RACE reads anew with MiXCR; each CDR3 protein has one entry. The top ten hold roughly a fifth of the sample, which has 300,000 to 350,000 distinct CDR3 sequences, approximately 4.5% seen once. Study conclusions and caveats: Highly abundant clonotypes carried over from the bulk population could end up in FACS-sorted repertoires as contaminants. Clones from primary vaccination mostly reappeared after the booster (approximately 96% CD4, about 85% CD8). Faster peaking, at day 5 versus 15, marked a secondary response that was weaker.

The sequence was obtained from a man aged 18 to 29 who received the YFV17D yellow fever vaccine. The rearrangement joins TRBV12-3 or TRBV12-4 to TRBJ1-4; no clear D gene. Sequencing used PBMCs, obtained 15 days after the yellow fever booster vaccination. CDR3 sequence: CASSPSRNEKLFF. Written as DNA, the CDR3 is TGTGCCAGCAGCCCCTCCCGAAATGAAAAACTGTTTTTT.